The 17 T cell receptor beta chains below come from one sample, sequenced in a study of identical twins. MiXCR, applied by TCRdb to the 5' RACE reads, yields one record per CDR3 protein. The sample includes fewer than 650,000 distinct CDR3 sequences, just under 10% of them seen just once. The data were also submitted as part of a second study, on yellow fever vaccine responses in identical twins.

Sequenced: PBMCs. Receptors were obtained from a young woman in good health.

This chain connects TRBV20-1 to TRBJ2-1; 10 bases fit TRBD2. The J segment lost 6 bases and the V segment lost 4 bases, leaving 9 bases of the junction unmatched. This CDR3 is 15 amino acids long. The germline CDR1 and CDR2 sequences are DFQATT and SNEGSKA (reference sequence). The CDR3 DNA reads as TGCAGTGCTATGAAGCGGGGGGGCATAAGCAATGAGCAGTTCTTC. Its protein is CSAMKRGGISNEQFF.

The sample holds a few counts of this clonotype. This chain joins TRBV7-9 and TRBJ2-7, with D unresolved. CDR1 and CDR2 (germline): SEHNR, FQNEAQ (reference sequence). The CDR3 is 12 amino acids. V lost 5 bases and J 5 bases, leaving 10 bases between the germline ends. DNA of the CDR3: TGTGCCAGCAGCCGAGGCCCGAACGAGCAGTACTTC. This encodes CASSRGPNEQYF.

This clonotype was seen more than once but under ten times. The CDR3 region has the DNA TGTGCCAGCAGCTGGGTGATCGGACCAACTAATGAAAAACTGTTTTTT. The encoded protein is CASSWVIGPTNEKLFF. The V and J genes are TRBV7-9 and TRBJ1-4; D is uncertain. This CDR3 is built from 16 residues. Germline CDR1 and CDR2: SEHNR and FQNEAQ (reference sequence). Between the trimmed V and J ends, which lost 4 bases and 0 bases, there was a span of 12 bases.

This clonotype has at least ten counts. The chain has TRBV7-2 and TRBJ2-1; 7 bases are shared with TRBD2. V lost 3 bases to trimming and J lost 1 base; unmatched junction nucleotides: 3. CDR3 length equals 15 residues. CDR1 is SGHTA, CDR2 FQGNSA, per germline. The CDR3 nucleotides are TGTGCCAGCAGCTTCGGCGGGAGATCCTACAATGAGCAGTTCTTC. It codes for CASSFGGRSYNEQFF. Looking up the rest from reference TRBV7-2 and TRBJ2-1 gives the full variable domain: GAGVSQSPSNKVTEKGKDVELRCDPISGHTALYWYRQSLGQGLEFLIYFQGNSAPDKSGLPSDRFSAERTGGSVSTLTIQRTQQEDSAVYLCASSFGGRSYNEQFFGPGTRLTVL.

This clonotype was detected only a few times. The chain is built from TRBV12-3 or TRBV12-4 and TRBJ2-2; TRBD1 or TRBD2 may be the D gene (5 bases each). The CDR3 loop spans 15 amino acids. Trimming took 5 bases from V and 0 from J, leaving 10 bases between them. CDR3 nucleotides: TGTGCCAGCAGTGCCGGGACCCCGAACACCGGGGAGCTGTTTTTT. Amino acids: CASSAGTPNTGELFF.

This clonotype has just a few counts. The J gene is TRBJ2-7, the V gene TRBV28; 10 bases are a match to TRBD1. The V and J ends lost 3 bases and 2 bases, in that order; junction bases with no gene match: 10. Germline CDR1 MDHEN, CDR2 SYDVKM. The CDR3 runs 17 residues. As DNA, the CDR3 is TGTGCCAGCAGTTTGGCGGGACAGGGGTTGCGGACCTACGAGCAGTACTTC. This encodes CASSLAGQGLRTYEQYF.

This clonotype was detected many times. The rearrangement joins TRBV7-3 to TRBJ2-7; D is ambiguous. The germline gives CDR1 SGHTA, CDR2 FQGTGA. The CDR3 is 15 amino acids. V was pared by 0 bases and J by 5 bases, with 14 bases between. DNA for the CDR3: TGTGCCAGCAGCTTAACTCGTCAGAGTAACAACGAGCAGTACTTC. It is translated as CASSLTRQSNNEQYF.

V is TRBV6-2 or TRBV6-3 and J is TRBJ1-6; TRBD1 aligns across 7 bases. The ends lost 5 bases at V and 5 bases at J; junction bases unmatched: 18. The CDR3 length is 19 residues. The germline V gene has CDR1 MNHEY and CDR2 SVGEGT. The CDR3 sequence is CASSRITGARSTHNSPLHF. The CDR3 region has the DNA TGTGCCAGCAGTCGGATAACAGGGGCCCGAAGTACTCATAATTCACCCCTCCACTTT.

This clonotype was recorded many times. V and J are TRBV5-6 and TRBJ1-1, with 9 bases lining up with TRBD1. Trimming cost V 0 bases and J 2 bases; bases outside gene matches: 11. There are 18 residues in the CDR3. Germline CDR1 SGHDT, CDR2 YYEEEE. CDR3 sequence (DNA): TGTGCCAGCAGCTTGGACACAGGGGGCCCCACCGCAAACACTGAAGCTTTCTTT. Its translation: CASSLDTGGPTANTEAFF.

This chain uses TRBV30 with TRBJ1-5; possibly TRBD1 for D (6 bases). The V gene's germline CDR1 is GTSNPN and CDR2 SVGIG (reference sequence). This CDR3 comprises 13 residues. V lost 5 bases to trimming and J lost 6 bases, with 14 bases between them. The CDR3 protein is CAWDVQGLQPQHF. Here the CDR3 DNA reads TGTGCCTGGGACGTACAGGGACTTCAGCCCCAGCATTTT.

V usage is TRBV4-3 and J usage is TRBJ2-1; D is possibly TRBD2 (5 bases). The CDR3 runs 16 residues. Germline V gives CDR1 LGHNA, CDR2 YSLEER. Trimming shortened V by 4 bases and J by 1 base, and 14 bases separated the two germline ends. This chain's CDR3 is CASSRTVRGSYNEQFF. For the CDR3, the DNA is TGCGCCAGCAGCCGAACTGTCCGGGGATCCTACAATGAGCAGTTCTTC.

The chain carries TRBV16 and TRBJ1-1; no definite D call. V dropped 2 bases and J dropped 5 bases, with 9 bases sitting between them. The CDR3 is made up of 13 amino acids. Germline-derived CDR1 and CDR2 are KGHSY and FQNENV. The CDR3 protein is CASSQQGWTEAFF. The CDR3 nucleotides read TGTGCCAGCAGCCAACAAGGGTGGACTGAAGCTTTCTTT.

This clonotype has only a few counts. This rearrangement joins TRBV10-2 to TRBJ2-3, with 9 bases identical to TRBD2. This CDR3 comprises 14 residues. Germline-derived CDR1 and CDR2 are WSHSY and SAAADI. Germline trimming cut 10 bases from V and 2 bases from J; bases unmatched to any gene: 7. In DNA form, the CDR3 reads TGCGCCACCAGACTAGCGGCTACCACAGATACGCAGTATTTT. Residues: CATRLAATTDTQYF.

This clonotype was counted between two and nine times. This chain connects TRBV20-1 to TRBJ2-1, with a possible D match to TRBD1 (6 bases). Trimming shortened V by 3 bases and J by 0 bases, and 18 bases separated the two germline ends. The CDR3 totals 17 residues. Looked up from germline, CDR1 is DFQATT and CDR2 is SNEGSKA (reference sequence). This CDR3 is CSARVLLGGSSYNEQFF. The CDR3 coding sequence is TGCAGTGCTAGGGTTCTATTAGGGGGAAGCTCCTACAATGAGCAGTTCTTC.

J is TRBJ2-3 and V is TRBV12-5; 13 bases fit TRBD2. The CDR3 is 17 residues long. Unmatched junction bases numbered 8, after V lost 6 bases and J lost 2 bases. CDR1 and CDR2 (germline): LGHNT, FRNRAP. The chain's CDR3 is CASGLRLAGGHTDTQYF. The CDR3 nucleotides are TGTGCTAGTGGCCTCAGACTAGCGGGGGGCCACACAGATACGCAGTATTTT.

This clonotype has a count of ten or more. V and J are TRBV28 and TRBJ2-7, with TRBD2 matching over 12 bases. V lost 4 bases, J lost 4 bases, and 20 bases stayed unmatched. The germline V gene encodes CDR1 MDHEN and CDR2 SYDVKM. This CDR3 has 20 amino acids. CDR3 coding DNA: TGTGCCAGCAGTTCAGACAGGGGAGGTCTAGCGGGAGGGCCGGGTTACGAGCAGTACTTC. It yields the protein CASSSDRGGLAGGPGYEQYF. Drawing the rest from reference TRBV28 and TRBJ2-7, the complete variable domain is DVKVTQSSRYLVKRTGEKVFLECVQDMDHENMFWYRQDPGLGLRLIYFSYDVKMKEKGDIPEGYSVSREKKERFSLILESASTNQTSMYLCASSSDRGGLAGGPGYEQYFGPGTRLTVT.

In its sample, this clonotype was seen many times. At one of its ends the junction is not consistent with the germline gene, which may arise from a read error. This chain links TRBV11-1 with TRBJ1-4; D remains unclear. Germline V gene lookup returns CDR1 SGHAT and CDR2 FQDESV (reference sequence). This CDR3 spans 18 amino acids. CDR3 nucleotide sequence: TGTGCGAGCAGCCACTCCTCCGACGTGACGGACTTTAATGAAAAACTGTTTTTT. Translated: CASSHSSDVTDFNEKLFF.